Given below is one T cell receptor (beta chain) in context. The data were taken from a study of blood T cell repertoires in COVID-19. V lost 0 bases to trimming and J lost 4 bases, with 12 bases between them. This CDR3 spans 15 amino acids. Germline values: CDR1 SGDLS, CDR2 YYNGEE. The data were produced by immunoSEQ multiplex PCR, yet TCRdb's version contains in-frame clones alone and is incomplete. This table holds around 270,000 clones, approximately 92% found once. This chain uses TRBV9 with TRBJ2-3; D is perhaps TRBD2 (5 bases). This clonotype was obtained from a young adult with COVID-19, enrolled during active disease. Sequencing input: peripheral blood. The CDR3 DNA sequence: TGTGCCAGCAGCGTAGATCGTGAGGGTGCAGATACGCAGTATTTT. Translation: CASSVDREGADTQYF.